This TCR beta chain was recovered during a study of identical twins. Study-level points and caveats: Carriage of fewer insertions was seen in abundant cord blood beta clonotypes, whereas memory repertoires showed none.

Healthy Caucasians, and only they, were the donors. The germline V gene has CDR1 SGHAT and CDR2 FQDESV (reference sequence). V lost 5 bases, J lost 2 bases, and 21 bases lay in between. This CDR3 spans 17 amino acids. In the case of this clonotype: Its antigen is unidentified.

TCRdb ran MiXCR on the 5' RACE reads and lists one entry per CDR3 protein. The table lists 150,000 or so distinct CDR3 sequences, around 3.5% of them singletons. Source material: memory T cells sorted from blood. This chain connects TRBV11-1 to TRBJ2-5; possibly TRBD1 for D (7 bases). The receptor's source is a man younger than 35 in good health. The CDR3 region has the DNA TGTGCCAGCAGCCCTGGCGGGGACAGTATCCCGCAAGAGACCCAGTACTTC. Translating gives CASSPGGDSIPQETQYF.